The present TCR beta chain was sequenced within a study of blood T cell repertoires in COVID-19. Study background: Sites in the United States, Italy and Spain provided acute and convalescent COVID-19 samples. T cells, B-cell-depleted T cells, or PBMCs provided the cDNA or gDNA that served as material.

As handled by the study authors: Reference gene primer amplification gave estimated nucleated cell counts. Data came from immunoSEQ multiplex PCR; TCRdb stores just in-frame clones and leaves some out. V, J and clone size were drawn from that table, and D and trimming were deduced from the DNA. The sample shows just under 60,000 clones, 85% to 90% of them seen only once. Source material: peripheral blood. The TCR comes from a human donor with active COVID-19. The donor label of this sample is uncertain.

The CDR3 is CASTGEGPYNEQFF. The CDR3 coding sequence is TGTGCCAGCACCGGGGAGGGACCATACAATGAGCAGTTCTTC. The rearrangement links TRBV21-1 to TRBJ2-1; TRBD2 is the table's D call and was not checked against the DNA. TRBV21-1 is a pseudogene. This CDR3 is built from 14 residues.